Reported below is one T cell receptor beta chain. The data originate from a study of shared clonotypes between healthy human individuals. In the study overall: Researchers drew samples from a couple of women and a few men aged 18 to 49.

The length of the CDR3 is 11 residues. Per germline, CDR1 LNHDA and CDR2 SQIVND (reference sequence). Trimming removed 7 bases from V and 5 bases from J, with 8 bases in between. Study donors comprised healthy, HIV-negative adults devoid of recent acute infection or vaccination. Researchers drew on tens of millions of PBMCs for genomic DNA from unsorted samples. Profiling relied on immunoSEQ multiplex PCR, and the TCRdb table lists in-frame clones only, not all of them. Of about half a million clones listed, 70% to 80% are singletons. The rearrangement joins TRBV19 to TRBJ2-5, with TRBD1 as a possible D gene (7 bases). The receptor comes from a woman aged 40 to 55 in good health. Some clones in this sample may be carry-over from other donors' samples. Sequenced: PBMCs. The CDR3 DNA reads TGTGCCAGTACAGGGGGGGAGACCCAGTACTTC. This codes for CASTGGETQYF.